The next 10 T cell receptor beta chains were all read from a single sample in a study of cytomegalovirus exposure and HLA in healthy donors. Primers for the PCR totalled 60 Vbeta and 13 Jbeta. TCRdb keeps only in-frame clones here, not all; method: immunoSEQ multiplex PCR. This sample carries 160,000 or so clones, about four fifths of them seen once, and the ten largest clones take 7% to 9%. Material for sequencing was PBMCs. Receptor source: a male donor in good health and CMV-seropositive.

The chain links TRBV10-3 to TRBJ1-2; D gene unclear. CDR3 length: 12 amino acids. Germline values: CDR1 ENHRY, CDR2 SYGVKD. V was clipped by 5 bases and J by 6 bases, with 10 bases between them. CDR3 in amino acids: CAISSDNDGYTF. CDR3 nucleotide sequence: TGTGCCATCAGTTCCGACAACGATGGCTACACCTTC.

The chain joins TRBV7-2 to TRBJ2-5; 10 positions agree with TRBD2. The J call could be wrong; TRBJ2-7 is a better fit for the DNA end. The V gene's germline CDR1 is SGHTA and CDR2 FQGNSA. The CDR3 covers 16 residues. The CDR3 DNA sequence: TGTGCCAGCAGCTTCCCGCCCCTAGCGGGGGAAGGCGAGCAGTACTTC. Translated: CASSFPPLAGEGEQYF.

This clone is a singleton in its sample. This chain links TRBV9 with TRBJ2-3; perhaps TRBD2 as D (5 bases). Germline values: CDR1 SGDLS, CDR2 YYNGEE. The CDR3 sequence is 16 residues long. With 4 bases removed from V and 2 bases from J, the gap between germline ends came to 17 bases. CDR3 nucleotides: TGTGCCAGCAGCCTTGAGTTTGGGGAGAACACAGATACGCAGTATTTT. Residues: CASSLEFGENTDTQYF.

V usage is TRBV2 and J usage is TRBJ1-6, with TRBD1 as a possible D gene (6 bases). The CDR3 runs to 15 residues. The V end lost 3 bases, the J end lost 7 bases, and 13 bases lay between the germline ends. The germline V gene encodes CDR1 SNHLY and CDR2 FYNNEI. The CDR3 bases are TGTGCCAGCAGTGACCGGGGGGCGGGCAATTCACCCCTCCACTTT. Translated, it gives CASSDRGAGNSPLHF.

The V call is TRBV5-4, the J call TRBJ2-1; 11 bases align to TRBD2. CDR1 and CDR2 (germline): SGHNT, YYREEE (reference sequence). Losses at the gene ends were 5 bases for V and 5 bases for J; bases not matched to a gene: 6. This CDR3 has 15 amino acids. Here the CDR3 DNA reads TGTGCCAGCAGTTCAACTAGCGGGAGAAACAATGAGCAGTTCTTC. This translates into CASSSTSGRNNEQFF. The whole variable domain, filled in from reference TRBV5-4 and TRBJ2-1, reads ETGVTQSPTHLIKTRGQQVTLRCSSQSGHNTVSWYQQALGQGPQFIFQYYREEENGRGNFPPRFSGLQFPNYSSELNVNALELDDSALYLCASSSTSGRNNEQFFGPGTRLTVL.

The CDR3 DNA is TGCGCCAGCAGCCAGGTTCAGGGGGCAGGTGGAAACACCATATATTTT. Its translation: CASSQVQGAGGNTIYF. The rearrangement uses TRBV4-3 and TRBJ1-3, with 8 nucleotides matching TRBD1. Germline trimming cut 3 bases from V and 3 bases from J; bases unmatched to any gene: 7. Germline V lookup: CDR1 LGHNA, CDR2 YSLEER. This CDR3 region has 16 residues.

This chain connects TRBV7-2 to TRBJ1-1; D is possibly TRBD1 (5 bases). V gave up 5 bases and J gave up 1 base, with 11 bases separating them. The CDR3 consists of 14 residues. Germline-derived CDR1 and CDR2 are SGHTA and FQGNSA. The CDR3 nucleotides are TGTGCCAGCAGCGCAGGGATGCGGAACACTGAAGCTTTCTTT. It encodes CASSAGMRNTEAFF. The whole variable domain, filled in from reference TRBV7-2 and TRBJ1-1, reads GAGVSQSPSNKVTEKGKDVELRCDPISGHTALYWYRQSLGQGLEFLIYFQGNSAPDKSGLPSDRFSAERTGGSVSTLTIQRTQQEDSAVYLCASSAGMRNTEAFFGQGTRLTVV.

V and J are TRBV27 and TRBJ2-7; TRBD2 agrees at 13 bases. The V segment lost 5 bases and the J segment 7 bases; nucleotides outside the gene matches: 11. In germline, CDR1 is MNHEY, CDR2 SMNVEV (reference sequence). This CDR3 is 16 amino acids long. DNA for the CDR3: TGTGCCAGCAGTCTGTGGGGGACTAGCGGGACGGGGGAGCAGTACTTC. Residues: CASSLWGTSGTGEQYF.

The J gene is TRBJ1-5, the V gene TRBV4-1; D uncertain. The CDR3 has 16 amino acids. Germline V CDR1 and CDR2: MGHRA, YSYEKL. V gave up 2 bases and J gave up 4 bases, with 15 bases separating them. The CDR3 reads CASSQYDTVANQPQHF. CDR3 nucleotides: TGCGCCAGCAGCCAATATGACACCGTGGCTAATCAGCCCCAGCATTTT.

A remark on this clone: One end of the junction is discordant with germline, which a read error may explain. The chain recombines TRBV27 with TRBJ2-7, with 7 bases that match TRBD2. The CDR3 is made up of 15 amino acids. Germline CDR1 reads MNHEY; CDR2 reads SMNVEV (reference sequence). The CDR3 DNA follows: TGTGCCAGCAGCAACCCGGCTAGCGGCTCCTTCGAGCAGTACTTC. This translates into CASSNPASGSFEQYF.